This TCR beta chain was captured by sequencing in a study of early T cells in non-severe SARS-CoV-2 infection. The trim removed 5 bases at V and 4 bases at J, leaving 16 bases unmatched. The CDR3 extends over 18 amino acids. Germline V gene lookup returns CDR1 SGHAT and CDR2 FQNNGV. Points from the study as a whole: Private and CD4 specificities were missed by VDJdb matching, which favored anti-spike CD8 responses.

This clonotype was counted between two and nine times. Its cognate antigen is unknown. The TCR library protocol was used to attach unique molecular identifiers. These identifiers were attached to individual cDNA molecules. TCRdb analysed the 5' RACE reads with MiXCR anew, one entry per CDR3 protein. The data hold about 76,000 distinct CDR3 sequences, with 15% to 17% observed a single time. The gene calls are TRBV11-2 and TRBJ2-2; the match to TRBD1 covers 7 bases. The sample consisted of whole blood. The TCR comes from an adult who was a healthcare worker with PCR-confirmed SARS-CoV-2 infection or an uninfected control (not recorded which). DNA for the CDR3: TGTGCCAGCAGCCCAAGACAGGGCTATAATATTGGCACCGGGGAGCTGTTTTTT. Amino acid sequence: CASSPRQGYNIGTGELFF.